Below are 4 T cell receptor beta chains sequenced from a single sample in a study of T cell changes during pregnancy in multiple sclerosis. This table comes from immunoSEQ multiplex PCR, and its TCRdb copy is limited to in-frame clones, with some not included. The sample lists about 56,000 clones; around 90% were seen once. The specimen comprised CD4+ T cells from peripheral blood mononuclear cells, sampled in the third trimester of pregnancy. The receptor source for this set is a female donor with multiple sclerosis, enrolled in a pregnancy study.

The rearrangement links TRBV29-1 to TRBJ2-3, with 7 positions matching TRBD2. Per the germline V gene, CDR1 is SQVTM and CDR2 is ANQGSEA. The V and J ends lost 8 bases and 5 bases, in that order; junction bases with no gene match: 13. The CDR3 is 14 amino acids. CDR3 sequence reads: CSLRRRGMVDTQYF. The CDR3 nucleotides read TGCAGCCTCCGGAGGCGGGGGATGGTAGATACGCAGTATTTT.

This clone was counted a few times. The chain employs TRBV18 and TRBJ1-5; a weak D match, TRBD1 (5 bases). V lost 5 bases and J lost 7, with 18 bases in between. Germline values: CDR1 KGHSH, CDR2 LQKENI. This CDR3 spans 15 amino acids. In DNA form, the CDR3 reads TGTGCCAGCTCAAAACTTCCGGGGGTAGAGCAGCCCCAGCATTTT. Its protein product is CASSKLPGVEQPQHF.

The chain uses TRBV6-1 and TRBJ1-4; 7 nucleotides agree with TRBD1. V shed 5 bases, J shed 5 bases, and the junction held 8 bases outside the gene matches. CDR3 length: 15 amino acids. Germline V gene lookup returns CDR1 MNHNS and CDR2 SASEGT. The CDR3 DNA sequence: TGTGCCAGCAGTACCCACGGGACAGTAAATGAAAAACTGTTTTTT. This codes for CASSTHGTVNEKLFF.

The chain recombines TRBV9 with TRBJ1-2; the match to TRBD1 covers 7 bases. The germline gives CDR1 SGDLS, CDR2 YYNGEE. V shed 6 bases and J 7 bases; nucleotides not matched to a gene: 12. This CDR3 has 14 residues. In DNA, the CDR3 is TGTGCCAGCACCCAAGGGACAGACTCCTCTGGCTACACCTTC. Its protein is CASTQGTDSSGYTF.